One and the same sample provided the 8 T cell receptor beta chains below, sequenced in a study of identical twins. TCRdb recomputed calls from the 5' RACE reads with MiXCR, one row per CDR3 protein. The table includes about 810,000 distinct CDR3 sequences, 9% to 15% detected once. Another study also made use of these data, one on yellow fever vaccine responses in identical twins.

The specimen sequenced was PBMCs. The receptors stem from a woman between 18 and 29 years old in good health.

This chain connects TRBV5-1 to TRBJ1-3, with a tentative D call TRBD1 (6 bases). Trimming took 1 base from V and 5 from J, leaving 13 bases between them. This CDR3 spans 15 amino acids. CDR1 is SGHRS, CDR2 YFSETQ, per germline. The CDR3 is CASSLPRDIRNTIYF. The CDR3 coding sequence is TGCGCCAGCAGCTTGCCTCGGGACATTCGAAACACCATATATTTT.

In its sample, this clonotype was seen a few times. The chain carries TRBV6-2 or TRBV6-3 and TRBJ2-7; D gene unclear. V lost 6 bases and J lost 3, with 12 bases in between. The CDR3 is made up of 13 amino acids. CDR1 is MNHEY and CDR2 is SVGEGT in the germline V gene. CDR3 coding DNA: TGTGCCAGCAGCCCCTCGGACCGCTACGAGCAGTACTTC. As protein: CASSPSDRYEQYF.

This clonotype turned up a few times. This chain connects TRBV28 to TRBJ1-1, with no clear D. Per germline, CDR1 MDHEN and CDR2 SYDVKM. The CDR3 extends over 14 amino acids. Trimming removed 6 bases at V and 0 bases at J, with 11 bases between. The CDR3 region has the DNA TGTGCCAGCAGAACTCGCCAGATGAACACTGAAGCTTTCTTT. Translating gives CASRTRQMNTEAFF.

This chain's CDR3 is CAMSASGRGKETQYF. Written as DNA, the CDR3 is TGTGCCATGTCGGCTAGCGGGAGGGGTAAGGAGACCCAGTACTTC. The rearrangement joins TRBV10-3 to TRBJ2-5; 12 positions agree with TRBD2. From germline, CDR1 is ENHRY and CDR2 SYGVKD. J was trimmed by 5 bases and V by 9 bases; bases with no gene match: 10. This CDR3 spans 15 amino acids.

This chain uses TRBV12-3 or TRBV12-4 with TRBJ2-2, with 14 bases that match TRBD2. CDR3 length: 18 amino acids. V shed 5 bases and J 6 bases; nucleotides not matched to a gene: 11. CDR3 nucleotide sequence: TGTGCCAGCAGTCCCACCGGGACTAGCGGGAGTCACGCCGGGGAGCTGTTTTTT. Translation gives CASSPTGTSGSHAGELFF.

This clonotype showed up many times. The V gene is TRBV29-1, the J gene TRBJ2-5; D remains ambiguous. CDR3 size: 12 residues. CDR1 SQVTM and CDR2 ANQGSEA come from the germline V gene. The V gene lost 2 bases and the J gene lost 5 bases, with 9 bases spanning the gap. CDR3 residues: CSVESRSETQYF. The CDR3 region has the DNA TGCAGCGTTGAATCGAGATCCGAGACCCAGTACTTC.

The table lists this clonotype with many counts. The germline gene is not matched at one end of the junction; a read error may be the cause. The chain has TRBV5-1 and TRBJ2-5; D not resolved. Germline values: CDR1 SGHRS, CDR2 YFSETQ. This CDR3 is 13 amino acids long. The CDR3 sequence: CASSLESEETQYF. CDR3 bases: TGTGCCAGCAGTTTAGAGTCCGAAGAGACCCAGTACTTC.

The rearrangement links TRBV9 to TRBJ1-1, with 9 bases matching TRBD1. The CDR3 runs to 16 residues. Unmatched junction bases numbered 10, after V lost 0 bases and J lost 7 bases. The germline V gene encodes CDR1 SGDLS and CDR2 YYNGEE. This CDR3 reads CASSVGEGTGSGEAFF. In nucleotides, the CDR3 is TGTGCCAGCAGCGTAGGTGAAGGGACAGGGTCCGGTGAAGCTTTCTTT.